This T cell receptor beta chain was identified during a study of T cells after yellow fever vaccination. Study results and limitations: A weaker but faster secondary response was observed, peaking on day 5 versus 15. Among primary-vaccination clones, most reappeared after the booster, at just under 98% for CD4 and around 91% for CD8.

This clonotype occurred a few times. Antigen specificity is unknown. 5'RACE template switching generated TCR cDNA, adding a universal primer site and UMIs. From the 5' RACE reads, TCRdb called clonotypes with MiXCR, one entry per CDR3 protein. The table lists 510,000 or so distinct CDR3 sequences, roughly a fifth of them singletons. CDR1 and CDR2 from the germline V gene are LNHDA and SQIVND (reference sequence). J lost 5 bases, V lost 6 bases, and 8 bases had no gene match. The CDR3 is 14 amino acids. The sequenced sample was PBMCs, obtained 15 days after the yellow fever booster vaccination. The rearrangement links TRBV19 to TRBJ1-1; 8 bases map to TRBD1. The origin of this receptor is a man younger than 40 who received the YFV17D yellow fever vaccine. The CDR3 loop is CASSTTRGRTEAFF. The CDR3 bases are TGTGCCAGTAGCACAACCAGGGGGCGGACTGAAGCTTTCTTT.